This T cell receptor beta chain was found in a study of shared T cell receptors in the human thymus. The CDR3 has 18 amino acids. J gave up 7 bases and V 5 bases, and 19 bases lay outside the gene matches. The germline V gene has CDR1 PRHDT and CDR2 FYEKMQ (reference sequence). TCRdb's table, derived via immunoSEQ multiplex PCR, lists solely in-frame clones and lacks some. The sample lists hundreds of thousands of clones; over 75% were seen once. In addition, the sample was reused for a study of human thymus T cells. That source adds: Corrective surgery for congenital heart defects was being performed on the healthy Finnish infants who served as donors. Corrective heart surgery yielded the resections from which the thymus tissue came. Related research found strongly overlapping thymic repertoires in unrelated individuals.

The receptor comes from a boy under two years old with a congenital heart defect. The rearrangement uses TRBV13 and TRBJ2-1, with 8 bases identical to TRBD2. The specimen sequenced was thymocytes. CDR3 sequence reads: CASSPHYHSGGPGNEQFF. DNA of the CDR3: TGTGCCAGCAGCCCCCACTACCATTCGGGAGGGCCTGGTAATGAGCAGTTCTTC.